A selection of T cell receptor beta chains follows, all from one sample in a study of cytomegalovirus exposure and HLA in healthy donors. The data were produced by immunoSEQ multiplex PCR, yet TCRdb's version contains in-frame clones alone and is incomplete. The sample carries 57,000 or so clones, roughly 70% recorded once. The sequencing input was PBMCs. The receptors stem from a woman aged 60-75 years in good health and CMV-seropositive. The CDR3 runs from the conserved cysteine through the conserved F or W. The D gene is left open where the match is weak. The size of a clone is reported for some rows only, either as once, few or many, or as a class for expanded clones.

-,13,TRBV5-4,TRBJ2-7,-,TGTGCCAGCAGCTCGGACACAGTCTACGAGCAGTACTTC,CASSSDTVYEQYF
few,13,TRBV5-5,TRBJ1-2,-,TGTGCCAGCAGCTTGAAGCCTAACTATGGCTACACCTTC,CASSLKPNYGYTF
-,15,TRBV19,TRBJ1-2,-,TGTGCCAGTAGTATAGGTCGGGGAACTAACTATGGCTACACCTTC,CASSIGRGTNYGYTF
few,14,TRBV19,TRBJ2-5,TRBD2,TGTGCCAGTAGTCCTAGCGGACTCCAAGAGACCCAGTACTTC,CASSPSGLQETQYF
-,16,TRBV9,TRBJ2-7,TRBD1,TGTGCCAGCAGCGTAGCCCCCGACAGGGCCCAGGATGAGCAGTACTTC,CASSVAPDRAQDEQYF
few,19,TRBV2,TRBJ1-6,-,TGTGCCAGCAGTGACGGCCCCCTAGGCTTCAGCTCCTATAATTCACCCCTCCACTTT,CASSDGPLGFSSYNSPLHF
-,15,TRBV4-3,TRBJ1-3,TRBD1,TGCGCCAGCAGCCAAGAAAAGGGACAGGCCTTTCCCTTATATTTT,CASSQEKGQAFPLYF
few,13,TRBV6-4,TRBJ2-7,TRBD1,TGTGCCAGCAGGATGGACAGGCGAGGCGAGCAGTACTTC,CASRMDRRGEQYF
-,12,TRBV5-8,TRBJ1-5,-,TGTGCCAGCAGCACAGGCTCCGCTCCCCAGCATTTT,CASSTGSAPQHF
-,13,TRBV28,TRBJ1-2,TRBD1,TGTGCCAGCAGTCGCGGACAGGACTATGGCTACACCTTC,CASSRGQDYGYTF
-,14,TRBV4-3,TRBJ2-3,-,TGCGCCAGCAGCGTTAAGCAGGGGTCAGATACGCAGTATTTT,CASSVKQGSDTQYF
-,15,TRBV5-5,TRBJ2-6,TRBD1,TGTGCCAGCAGCTTACAGGGGGCTGGGGCCAACGTCCTGACTTTC,CASSLQGAGANVLTF